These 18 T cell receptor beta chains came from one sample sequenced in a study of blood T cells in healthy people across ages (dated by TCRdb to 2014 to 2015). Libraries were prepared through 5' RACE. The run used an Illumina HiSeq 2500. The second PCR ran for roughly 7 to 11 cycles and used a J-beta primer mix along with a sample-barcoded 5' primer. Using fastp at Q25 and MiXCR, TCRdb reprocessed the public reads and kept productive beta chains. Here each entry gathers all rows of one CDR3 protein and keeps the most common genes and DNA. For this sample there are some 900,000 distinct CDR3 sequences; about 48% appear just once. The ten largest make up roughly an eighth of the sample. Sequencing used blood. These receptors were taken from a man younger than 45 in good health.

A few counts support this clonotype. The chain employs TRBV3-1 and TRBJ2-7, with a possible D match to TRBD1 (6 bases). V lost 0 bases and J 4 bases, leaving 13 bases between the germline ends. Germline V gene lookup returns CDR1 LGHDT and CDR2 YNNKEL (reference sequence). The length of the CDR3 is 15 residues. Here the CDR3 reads CASSQEKHRAYEQYF. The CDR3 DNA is TGTGCCAGCAGCCAAGAAAAGCACAGGGCGTACGAGCAGTACTTC.

Here the CDR3 DNA reads TGCAGCGTCTGTTGGGGGGAAAAGGGCGGGGAGCTGTTTTTT. This translates into CSVCWGEKGGELFF. The V call is TRBV29-1, the J call TRBJ2-2; D perhaps matches TRBD2 (6 bases). This CDR3 region has 14 residues. Trimming shortened V by 6 bases and J by 7 bases, and 18 bases separated the two germline ends. Germline assignment: CDR1 SQVTM and CDR2 ANQGSEA.

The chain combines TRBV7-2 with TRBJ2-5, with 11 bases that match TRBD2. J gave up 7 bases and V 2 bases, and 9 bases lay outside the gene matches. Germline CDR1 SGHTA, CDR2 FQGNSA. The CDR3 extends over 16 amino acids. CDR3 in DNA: TGTGCCAGCAGCTTACAAGCTAGCGGGGGGCGAGGGACCCAGTACTTC. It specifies CASSLQASGGRGTQYF. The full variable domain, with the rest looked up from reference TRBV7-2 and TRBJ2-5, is GAGVSQSPSNKVTEKGKDVELRCDPISGHTALYWYRQSLGQGLEFLIYFQGNSAPDKSGLPSDRFSAERTGGSVSTLTIQRTQQEDSAVYLCASSLQASGGRGTQYFGPGTRLLVL.

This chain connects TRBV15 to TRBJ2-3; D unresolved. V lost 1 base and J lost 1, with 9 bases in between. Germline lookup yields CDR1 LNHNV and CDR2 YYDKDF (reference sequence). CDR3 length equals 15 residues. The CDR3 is CATSRAHQGTDTQYF. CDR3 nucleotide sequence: TGTGCCACCAGCAGAGCTCACCAGGGCACAGATACGCAGTATTTT. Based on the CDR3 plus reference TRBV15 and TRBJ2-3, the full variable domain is DAMVIQNPRYQVTQFGKPVTLSCSQTLNHNVMYWYQQKSSQAPKLLFHYYDKDFNNEADTPDNFQSRRPNTSFCFLDIRSPGLGDTAMYLCATSRAHQGTDTQYFGPGTRLTVL.

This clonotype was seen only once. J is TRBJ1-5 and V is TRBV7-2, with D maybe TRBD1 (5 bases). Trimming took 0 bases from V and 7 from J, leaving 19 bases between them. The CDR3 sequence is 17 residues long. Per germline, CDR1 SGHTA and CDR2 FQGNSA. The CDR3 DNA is TGTGCCAGCAGCTTAGCGGAGGGGCCCACAAGAATGCAGCCCCAGCATTTT. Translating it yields CASSLAEGPTRMQPQHF.

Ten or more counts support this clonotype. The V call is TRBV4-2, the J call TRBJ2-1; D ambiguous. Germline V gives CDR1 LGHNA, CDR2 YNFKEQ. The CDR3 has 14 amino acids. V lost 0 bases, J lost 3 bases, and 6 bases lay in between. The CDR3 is CASSQDLDYNEQFF. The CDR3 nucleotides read TGTGCCAGCAGCCAAGATTTGGACTACAATGAGCAGTTCTTC.

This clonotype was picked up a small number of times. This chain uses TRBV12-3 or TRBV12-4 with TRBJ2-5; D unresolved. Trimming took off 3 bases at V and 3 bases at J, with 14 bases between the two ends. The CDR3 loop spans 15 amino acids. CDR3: CASSFRDTFKETQYF. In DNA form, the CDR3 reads TGTGCCAGCAGTTTCCGTGACACCTTCAAAGAGACCCAGTACTTC.

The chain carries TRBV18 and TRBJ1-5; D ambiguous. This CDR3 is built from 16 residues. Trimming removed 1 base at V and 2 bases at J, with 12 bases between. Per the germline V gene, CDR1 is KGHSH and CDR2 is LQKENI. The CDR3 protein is CASSPREDLGNQPQHF. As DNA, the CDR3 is TGTGCCAGCTCACCACGCGAGGATTTGGGCAATCAGCCCCAGCATTTT.

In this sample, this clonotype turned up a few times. Here the CDR3 reads CASSHRYSGESTDTQYF. CDR3 coding DNA: TGTGCCAGCAGCCACAGGTATAGCGGGGAAAGCACAGATACGCAGTATTTT. The rearrangement links TRBV4-2 to TRBJ2-3, with TRBD2 matching over 8 bases. V lost 3 bases to trimming and J lost 0 bases; unmatched junction nucleotides: 8. This CDR3 region has 17 residues. CDR1 and CDR2 (germline): LGHNA, YNFKEQ.

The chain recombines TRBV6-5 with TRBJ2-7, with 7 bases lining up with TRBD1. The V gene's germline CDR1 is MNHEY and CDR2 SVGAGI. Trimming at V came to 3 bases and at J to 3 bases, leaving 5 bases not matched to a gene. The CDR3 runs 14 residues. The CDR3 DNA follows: TGTGCCAGCAGTTATAGGGGGCCCCACTACGAGCAGTACTTC. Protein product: CASSYRGPHYEQYF.

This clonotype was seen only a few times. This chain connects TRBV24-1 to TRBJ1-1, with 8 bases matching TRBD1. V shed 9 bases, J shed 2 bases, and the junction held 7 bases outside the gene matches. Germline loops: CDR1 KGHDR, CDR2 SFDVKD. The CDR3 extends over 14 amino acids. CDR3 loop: CATRTRGQNTEAFF. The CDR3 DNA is TGTGCCACCCGCACCAGGGGGCAAAACACTGAAGCTTTCTTT.

CDR3 in amino acids: CASRASGGSGAYNEQFF. The CDR3 DNA is TGTGCCAGCAGGGCTTCAGGGGGAAGTGGGGCCTACAATGAGCAGTTCTTC. V gene TRBV12-3 or TRBV12-4 combines with J gene TRBJ2-1; 7 nucleotides line up with TRBD1. The CDR3 spans 17 residues. The ends lost 6 bases at V and 2 bases at J; junction bases unmatched: 13.

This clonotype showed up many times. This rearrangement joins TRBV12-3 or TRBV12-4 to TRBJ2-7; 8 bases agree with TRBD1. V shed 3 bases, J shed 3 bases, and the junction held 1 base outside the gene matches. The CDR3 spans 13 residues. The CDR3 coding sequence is TGTGCCAGCAGTTTTGACAGGGGCTACGAGCAGTACTTC. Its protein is CASSFDRGYEQYF.

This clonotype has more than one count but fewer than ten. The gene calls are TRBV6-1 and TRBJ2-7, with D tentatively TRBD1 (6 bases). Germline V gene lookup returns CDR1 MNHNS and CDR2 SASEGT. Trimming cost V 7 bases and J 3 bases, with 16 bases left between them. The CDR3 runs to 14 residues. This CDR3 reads CASNTRQEIYEQYF. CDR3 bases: TGTGCCAGCAATACAAGACAGGAGATCTACGAGCAGTACTTC.

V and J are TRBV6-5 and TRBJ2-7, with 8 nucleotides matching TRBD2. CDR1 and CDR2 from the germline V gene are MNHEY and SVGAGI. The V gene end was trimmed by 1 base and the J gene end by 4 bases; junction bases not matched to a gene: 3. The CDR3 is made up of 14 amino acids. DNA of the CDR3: TGTGCCAGCAGTTACTTTTCTAGCGGGTACGAGCAGTACTTC. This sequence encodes CASSYFSSGYEQYF.

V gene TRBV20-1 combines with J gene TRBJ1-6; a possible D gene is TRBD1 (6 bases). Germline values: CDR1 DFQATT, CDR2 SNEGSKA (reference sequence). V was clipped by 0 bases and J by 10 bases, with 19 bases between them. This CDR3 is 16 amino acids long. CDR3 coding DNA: TGCAGTGCTAGAGATCCTCGGGCAGGGGCAACCTCACCCCTCCACTTT. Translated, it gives CSARDPRAGATSPLHF.

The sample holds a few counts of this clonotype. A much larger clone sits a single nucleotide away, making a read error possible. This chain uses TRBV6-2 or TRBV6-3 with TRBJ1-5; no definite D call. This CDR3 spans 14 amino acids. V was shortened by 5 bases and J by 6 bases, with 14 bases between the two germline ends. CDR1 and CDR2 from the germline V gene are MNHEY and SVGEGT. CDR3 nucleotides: TGTGCCAGCAGTGATATGAAGGAGGCTCAGCCCCAGCATTTT. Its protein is CASSDMKEAQPQHF.

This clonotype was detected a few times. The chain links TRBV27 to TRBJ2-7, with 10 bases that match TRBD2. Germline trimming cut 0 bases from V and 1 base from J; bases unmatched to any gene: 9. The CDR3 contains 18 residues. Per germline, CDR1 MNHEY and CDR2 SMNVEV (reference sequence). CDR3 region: CASSLSLAGGRKSYEQYF. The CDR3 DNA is TGTGCCAGCAGTTTATCGTTAGCGGGGGGACGAAAATCCTACGAGCAGTACTTC.